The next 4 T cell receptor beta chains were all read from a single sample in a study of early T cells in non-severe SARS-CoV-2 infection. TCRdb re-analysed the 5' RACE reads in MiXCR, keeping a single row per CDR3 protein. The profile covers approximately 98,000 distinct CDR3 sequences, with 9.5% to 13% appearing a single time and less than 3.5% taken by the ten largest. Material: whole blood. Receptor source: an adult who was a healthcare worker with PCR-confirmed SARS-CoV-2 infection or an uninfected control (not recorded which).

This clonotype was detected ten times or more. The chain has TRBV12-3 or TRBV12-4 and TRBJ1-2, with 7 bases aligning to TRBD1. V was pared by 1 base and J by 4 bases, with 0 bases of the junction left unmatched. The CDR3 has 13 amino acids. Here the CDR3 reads CASSLGQGYGYTF. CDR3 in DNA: TGTGCCAGCAGTTTAGGACAGGGCTATGGCTACACCTTC.

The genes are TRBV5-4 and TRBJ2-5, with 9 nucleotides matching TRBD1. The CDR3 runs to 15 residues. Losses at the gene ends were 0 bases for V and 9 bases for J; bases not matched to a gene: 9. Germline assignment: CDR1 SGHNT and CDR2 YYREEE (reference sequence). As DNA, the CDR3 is TGTGCCAGCAGCTTGGTGACAGGGGGACATTCTGCCCAGTACTTC. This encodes CASSLVTGGHSAQYF.

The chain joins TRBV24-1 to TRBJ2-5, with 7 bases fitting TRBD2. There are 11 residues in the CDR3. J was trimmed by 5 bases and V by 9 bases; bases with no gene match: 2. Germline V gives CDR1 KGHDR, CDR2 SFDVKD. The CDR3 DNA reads TGTGCCACCGCGCGGGGGGAGACCCAGTACTTC. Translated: CATARGETQYF.

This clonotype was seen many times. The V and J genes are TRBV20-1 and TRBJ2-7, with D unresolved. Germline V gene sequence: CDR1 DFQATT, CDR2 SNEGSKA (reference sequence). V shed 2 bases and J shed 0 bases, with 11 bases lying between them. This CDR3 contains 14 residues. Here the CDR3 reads CSARPRTSSYEQYF. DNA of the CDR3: TGCAGTGCTAGACCTAGGACCAGCTCCTACGAGCAGTACTTC.